This T cell receptor (beta chain) was obtained from a study of T cells in Graves' hyperthyroidism and ophthalmopathy. The CDR3 regions of TCR beta were amplified from RNA transcripts. First-round RT-PCR of the TCR CDR3 relied on the HTBI primer set. TCRdb itself ran the multiplex PCR reads through MiXCR, one entry per CDR3 protein. The table shows about 720,000 distinct CDR3 sequences, with less than 20% occurring only once. Uncontrolled infections, other autoimmune diseases, pregnancy or lactation led to exclusion of patients. The source of this sequence is a man between 18 and 29 years old with Graves' hyperthyroidism. Input material: blood.

The CDR3 is CASSFVSSRLFF. Written as DNA, the CDR3 is TGTGCCAGCAGTTTTGTCAGTTCCAGACTGTTTTTT. The rearrangement joins TRBV28 to TRBJ1-4; D not resolved. The length of the CDR3 is 12 residues. In germline, CDR1 is MDHEN, CDR2 SYDVKM. V was clipped by 3 bases and J by 13 bases, with 12 bases between them.